Listed below are T cell receptor beta chains from one sample, sequenced in a study of regulatory T cells in long-lasting Graves disease. TCRdb fed the multiplex PCR reads into MiXCR, producing one record per CDR3 protein. There are 320,000 or so distinct CDR3 sequences in the sample; about 18% occur only once, and about 39% lies in the top ten. Sequencing used peripheral blood mononuclear cells (PBMCs), obtained at new diagnosis, from a patient treated with antithyroid drugs. The origin of the receptors is a female donor with Graves disease. The CDR3 runs from the conserved cysteine through the conserved F or W. The D gene is left open where the match is weak. Size tells how often a clone was seen (once, few, many) or the class of an expanded clone, and some rows leave it out.

clone_size	v_call	d_call	j_call	cdr3_aa	cdr3_nt
-	TRBV2	TRBD2	TRBJ2-1	CASKQAGAPYNEQFF	TGTGCCAGCAAGCAAGCGGGAGCCCCCTACAATGAGCAGTTCTTC
many	TRBV12-3/TRBV12-4	TRBD1	TRBJ2-5	CASSLTGTGDETQYF	TGTGCCAGCAGTTTAACCGGGACAGGGGACGAGACCCAGTACTTC
-	TRBV6-1	TRBD2	TRBJ2-1	CASSAGTSGSHEQFF	TGTGCCAGCAGCGCTGGGACTAGCGGGAGCCATGAGCAGTTCTTC
many	TRBV6-5	-	TRBJ2-5	CASSYSGSGETQYF	TGTGCCAGCAGTTACTCGGGTAGCGGAGAGACCCAGTACTTC
few	TRBV12-3/TRBV12-4	TRBD2	TRBJ2-5	CASSGGTSGIWTQYF	TGTGCCAGCAGTGGCGGGACTAGCGGGATCTGGACCCAGTACTTC
-	TRBV20-1	TRBD2	TRBJ2-1	CSASPASGDSEQFF	TGCAGTGCTAGTCCAGCTAGCGGTGATAGTGAGCAGTTCTTC
-	TRBV18	-	TRBJ2-7	CASSPGIVPTYEQYF	TGTGCCAGCTCACCCGGAATTGTACCTACCTACGAGCAGTACTTC
few	TRBV14	-	TRBJ1-6	CASSQDLGGPLHF	TGTGCCAGCAGCCAAGATCTTGGGGGTCCCCTCCACTTT
-	TRBV9	TRBD2	TRBJ2-1	CASSFGGRGNNEQFF	TGTGCCAGCAGCTTCGGCGGGAGGGGAAACAATGAGCAGTTCTTC
-	TRBV7-9	-	TRBJ2-7	CASSFYICSASYGSYEQYF	-
-	TRBV19	-	TRBJ2-2	CASTLHQSGELFF	TGTGCCAGTACCCTTCACCAGTCTGGGGAGCTGTTTTTT
few	TRBV6-1	TRBD1	TRBJ1-4	CASSEQGQGVDEKLFF	TGTGCCAGCAGTGAACAAGGACAGGGGGTAGATGAAAAACTGTTTTTT
many	TRBV2	-	TRBJ2-5	CASSFGAGETQYF	TGTGCCAGCAGCTTCGGTGCTGGAGAGACCCAGTACTTC
few	TRBV19	-	TRBJ2-3	CASSIDLSGNTDTQYF	TGTGCCAGTAGTATAGATCTAAGTGGGAACACAGATACGCAGTATTTT
many	TRBV28	-	TRBJ1-5	CASSYTDRLQHF	TGTGCCAGCAGTTACACCGACCGCCTCCAGCATTTT
many	TRBV28	-	TRBJ2-3	CASSGVTDRGNTQYF	TGTGCCAGCAGTGGGGTCACCGATCGGGGGAATACGCAGTATTTT
-	TRBV30	-	TRBJ1-2	CAWNPGTDYGYTF	TGTGCCTGGAACCCCGGGACGGACTATGGCTACACCTTC
-	TRBV5-1	TRBD2	TRBJ2-2	CASSWTSGDATGELFF	TGCGCCAGCAGCTGGACTAGCGGGGATGCCACCGGGGAGCTGTTTTTT
-	TRBV4-2	TRBD1	TRBJ2-1	CASSQGDRAGGNEQFF	TGTGCCAGCAGCCAAGGGGACAGGGCCGGTGGGAATGAGCAGTTCTTC
many	TRBV30	TRBD2	TRBJ2-7	CAWSGGLAGPSYEQYF	TGTGCCTGGAGTGGGGGACTAGCGGGTCCCTCCTACGAGCAGTACTTC
-	TRBV15	-	TRBJ2-1	CATSRDPSLNEQFF	TGTGCCACCAGCAGAGACCCTAGCTTGAATGAGCAGTTCTTC
-	TRBV13	-	TRBJ2-1	CASSLTEGGYNEQFF	TGTGCCAGCAGCTTGACGGAGGGTGGGTACAATGAGCAGTTCTTC